The clone carrying this T cell receptor (beta chain) occurred a few times. Its specificity is not known. For the second PCR, which ran for roughly 6 to 11 cycles, a sample-barcoded 5' primer and a J-beta primer mix were used. Every molecule of cDNA carried a tag from a template-switch adaptor with 12 random nucleotides. One entry per CDR3 protein, called by TCRdb with MiXCR from the 5' RACE reads. In the table there are roughly 1,800,000 distinct CDR3 sequences, 49% of which are singletons. The data originate from a study of blood T cells in healthy people across ages. Overall study results and limits: Measured against age, TCR beta diversity per million T cells decreased in a roughly linear manner.

This CDR3 spans 14 amino acids. V was pared by 3 bases and J by 1 base, with 3 bases of the junction left unmatched. Germline V gene data show CDR1 as SGHDT and CDR2 as YYEEEE. Sequencing was performed on blood. The V gene is TRBV5-6, the J gene TRBJ1-1, with 7 nucleotides matching TRBD1. This clonotype was sampled from a woman between 40 and 50 years old in good health. For the CDR3, the DNA is TGTGCCAGCAGCTGGGGGACAGCGAACACTGAAGCTTTCTTT. Translated: CASSWGTANTEAFF.